This T cell receptor beta chain is from a study of regulatory T cells in long-lasting Graves disease. The CDR3 spans 13 residues. Germline CDR1 is KGHDR and CDR2 is SFDVKD. V shed 9 bases, J shed 4 bases, and the junction held 6 bases outside the gene matches. Arm-PCR of CDR3 regions and iRepertoire HTBI primers were the basis on which TCR beta libraries were built. TCRdb reprocessed the multiplex PCR reads via MiXCR and lists one record per CDR3 protein. The sample lists 350,000 to 500,000 distinct CDR3 sequences; less than 20% were seen once. Study-wide points: For persistent Graves' patients, TCR diversity was lower than for newly diagnosed ones.

On this clonotype: Its antigen is not known.

Stated time point: newly diagnosed GD, antithyroid drugs for less than 3 months. Following extraction of RNA from PBMCs, that RNA was used to make the TCR library. This sample also belongs to another study, concerning T cells in Graves' hyperthyroidism and ophthalmopathy. From that report: Researchers ran a first-round RT-PCR on the TCR CDR3 using the HTBI primer set.

The rearrangement uses TRBV24-1 and TRBJ2-5, with 8 bases matching TRBD1. This sequence originates from a woman aged 18-29 years with Graves disease. The starting material was peripheral blood mononuclear cells (PBMCs), obtained at new diagnosis, from a patient treated with antithyroid drugs. CDR3 in DNA: TGTGCCACCCGAGAGACAGGGGTAGAGACCCAGTACTTC. Protein product: CATRETGVETQYF.